This TCR beta chain was captured in a study of OX40 agonist ivuxolimab in advanced cancers. Here immunoSEQ multiplex PCR was the method, and the copy in TCRdb shows in-frame clones only, minus some. The sample includes 65,000 to 80,000 clones, about 93% of them seen just once. CDR1 and CDR2 (germline): WSHSY, SAAADI. V was clipped by 0 bases and J by 2 bases; unmatched bases: 15. The CDR3 runs to 19 residues. The material was CD4+ or CD8+ T cells sorted from blood, obtained in a trial of the OX40 agonist ivuxolimab. The clonotype originates from an adult with an advanced solid tumor such as melanoma, head and neck, liver or kidney cancer. This chain uses TRBV10-2 with TRBJ1-2; 7 bases are a match to TRBD1. This CDR3 reads CASSESIGIGTVQNYGYTF. CDR3 sequence (DNA): TGCGCCAGCAGTGAGTCGATAGGGATCGGGACAGTACAAAACTATGGCTACACCTTC.